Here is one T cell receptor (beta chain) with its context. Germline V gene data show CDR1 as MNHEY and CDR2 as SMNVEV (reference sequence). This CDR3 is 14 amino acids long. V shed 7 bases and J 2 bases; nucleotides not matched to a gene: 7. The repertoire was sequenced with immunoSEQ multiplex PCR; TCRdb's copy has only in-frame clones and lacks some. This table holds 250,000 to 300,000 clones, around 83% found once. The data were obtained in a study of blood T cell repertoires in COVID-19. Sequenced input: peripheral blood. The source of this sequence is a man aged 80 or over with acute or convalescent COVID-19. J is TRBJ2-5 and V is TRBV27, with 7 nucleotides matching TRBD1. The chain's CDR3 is CASTTGTVQETQYF. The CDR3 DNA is TGTGCCAGCACCACTGGGACAGTTCAAGAGACCCAGTACTTC.